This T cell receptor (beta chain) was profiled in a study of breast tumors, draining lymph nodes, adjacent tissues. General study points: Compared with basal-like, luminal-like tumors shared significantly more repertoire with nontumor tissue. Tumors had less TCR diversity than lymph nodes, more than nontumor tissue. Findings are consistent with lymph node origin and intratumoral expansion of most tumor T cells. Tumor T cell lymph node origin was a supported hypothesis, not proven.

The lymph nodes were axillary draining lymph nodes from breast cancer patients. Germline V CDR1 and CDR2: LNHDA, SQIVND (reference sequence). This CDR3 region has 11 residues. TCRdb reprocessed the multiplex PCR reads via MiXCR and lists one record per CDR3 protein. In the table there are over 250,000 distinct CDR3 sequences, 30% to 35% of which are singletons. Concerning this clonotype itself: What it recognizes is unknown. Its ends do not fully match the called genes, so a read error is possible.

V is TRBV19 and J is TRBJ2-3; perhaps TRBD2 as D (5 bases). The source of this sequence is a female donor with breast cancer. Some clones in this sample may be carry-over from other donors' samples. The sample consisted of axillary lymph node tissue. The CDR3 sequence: CASMVGDTQYF. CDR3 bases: TGTGCCAGTATGGTGGGAGATACACAGTATTTT.